This entry lists 31 T cell receptor beta chains sequenced from one sample in a study of T-cell memory formation after mild COVID-19 (dated by TCRdb to about 2021). Receptor amplification or capture employed 5' RACE. The sequencer listed for this sample is Illumina NovaSeq 6000. The public reads were reanalyzed by TCRdb: fastp trimming at Q25, MiXCR alignment, in-frame beta chains only. Every entry covers one CDR3 protein and lists the most common genes and DNA from its rows. This sample lists over 150,000 distinct CDR3 sequences; approximately 18% were detected once. Roughly 3.8% of the sample is in the top ten clones. Sequencing was performed on PBMCs or a T cell subset sorted from them (not recorded which). Source of these receptors: a man younger than 30 who had mild COVID-19 (a few samples of this study predate the infection). The sample titles of this study are shuffled in the database, so cell type and time point are left out; the donor was told from shared clones.

This clonotype was observed a handful of times. The rearrangement links TRBV7-9 to TRBJ1-1, with TRBD1 matching 10 bases. Germline trimming cut 6 bases from V and 1 base from J; bases unmatched to any gene: 5. Germline V gene data show CDR1 as SEHNR and CDR2 as FQNEAQ (reference sequence). The CDR3 runs to 15 residues. CDR3: CASRYRDRGNTEAFF. The CDR3 nucleotides are TGTGCCAGCAGGTACCGGGACAGGGGGAACACTGAAGCTTTCTTT.

This clonotype was counted between two and nine times. The J gene is TRBJ2-1, the V gene TRBV5-4; TRBD2 matches 10 bases. The germline CDR1 and CDR2 sequences are SGHNT and YYREEE (reference sequence). The CDR3 runs 15 residues. After removal of 0 bases from V and 7 bases from J, the junction contained 4 bases not matched to a gene. The CDR3 nucleotides read TGTGCCAGCAGCTTGGAAGCGGGGGGGCGGAATGAGCAGTTCTTC. Translated: CASSLEAGGRNEQFF.

This clonotype was detected a few times. CDR3 DNA: TGTGCCAGCAGCCCCGACAGGACACCGTCGAAGGGCAATCAGCCCCAGCATTTT. Translation: CASSPDRTPSKGNQPQHF. V is TRBV6-5 and J is TRBJ1-5, with a tentative D call TRBD1 (6 bases). With 6 bases removed from V and 2 bases from J, the gap between germline ends came to 23 bases. Germline values: CDR1 MNHEY, CDR2 SVGAGI. This CDR3 comprises 18 residues.

The chain couples TRBV7-6 to TRBJ1-5, with 7 nucleotides matching TRBD1. Germline trimming cut 1 base from V and 3 bases from J; bases unmatched to any gene: 6. The V gene's germline CDR1 is SGHVS and CDR2 FNYEAQ. The CDR3 is 16 amino acids. The CDR3 DNA sequence: TGTGCCAGCAGCTTAGGACAGGGCGAGAACAATCAGCCCCAGCATTTT. It translates to CASSLGQGENNQPQHF.

The chain is built from TRBV2 and TRBJ1-2, with TRBD1 matching 7 bases. The trim removed 6 bases at V and 6 bases at J, leaving 7 bases unmatched. In germline, CDR1 is SNHLY, CDR2 FYNNEI. The CDR3 consists of 13 residues. CDR3 amino acids: CASRETGRNGYTF. CDR3 nucleotides: TGTGCCAGCAGAGAGACAGGGCGGAATGGCTACACCTTC.

This clonotype turned up a few times. The DNA for the CDR3 is TGTGCCAGCAGCTCCTCCCCTTCTTCACCCCTCCACTTT. Translating gives CASSSSPSSPLHF. The V call is TRBV7-2, the J call TRBJ1-6; no reliable D call. Germline V CDR1 and CDR2: SGHTA, FQGNSA. V lost 4 bases, J lost 9 bases, and 10 bases lay in between. The CDR3 runs 13 residues.

CDR3 in amino acids: CASSAWDRVHEQYF. The CDR3 DNA follows: TGCGCCAGCAGCGCGTGGGACAGGGTCCACGAGCAGTACTTC. This sequence joins TRBV5-1 and TRBJ2-7; 9 bases agree with TRBD1. J gave up 5 bases and V 4 bases, and 7 bases lay outside the gene matches. The germline V gene has CDR1 SGHRS and CDR2 YFSETQ. The CDR3 totals 14 residues.

V usage is TRBV5-6 and J usage is TRBJ2-3, with D possibly being TRBD1 (5 bases). This CDR3 has 14 residues. The V gene lost 4 bases and the J gene lost 5 bases, with 14 bases spanning the gap. Germline CDR1 reads SGHDT; CDR2 reads YYEEEE. The CDR3 protein is CASSRGNRGDTQYF. In DNA, the CDR3 is TGTGCCAGCAGCAGGGGAAATCGTGGAGATACGCAGTATTTT.

This chain connects TRBV4-1 to TRBJ1-5, with a tentative D call TRBD1 (6 bases). Germline V gives CDR1 MGHRA, CDR2 YSYEKL. This CDR3 has 16 amino acids. Trimming shortened V by 2 bases and J by 2 bases, and 13 bases separated the two germline ends. The DNA of the CDR3 is TGCGCCAGCAGCCAACTTGGAAGGGGGGGCAATCAGCCCCAGCATTTT. This translates into CASSQLGRGGNQPQHF.

A few counts support this clonotype. The chain uses TRBV20-1 and TRBJ1-2; possibly TRBD1 for D (5 bases). Germline values: CDR1 DFQATT, CDR2 SNEGSKA (reference sequence). This CDR3 has 15 amino acids. Trimming pared 0 bases from V and 1 base from J, leaving 12 bases between. The CDR3 region is CSARDATGLNYGYTF. The CDR3 DNA sequence: TGCAGTGCTAGAGATGCCACAGGCCTTAACTATGGCTACACCTTC.

The CDR3 DNA is TGTGCCAGCAGCTTGGACAGGTGGTACGAGCAGTACGTC. This sequence encodes CASSLDRWYEQYV. The rearrangement uses TRBV12-3 or TRBV12-4 and TRBJ2-7, with 7 nucleotides matching TRBD1. The CDR3 spans 13 residues. J was trimmed by 4 bases and V by 6 bases; bases with no gene match: 6.

The sample holds a few counts of this clonotype. The chain is built from TRBV7-9 and TRBJ1-6; 9 nucleotides agree with TRBD1. CDR1 is SEHNR and CDR2 is FQNEAQ in the germline V gene (reference sequence). This CDR3 has 17 residues. With V trimmed by 3 bases and J by 1 base, 4 bases remained unmatched. CDR3 DNA sequence: TGTGCCAGCAGCTTCTGGACAGGGGATTCCTATAATTCACCCCTCCACTTT. Protein sequence: CASSFWTGDSYNSPLHF.

This clonotype was detected a few times. This sequence joins TRBV4-1 and TRBJ1-5; no reliable D call. The length of the CDR3 is 13 residues. Germline CDR1 MGHRA, CDR2 YSYEKL. With 1 base removed from V and 4 bases from J, the gap between germline ends came to 5 bases. CDR3 sequence: CASSQVGNQPQHF. CDR3 nucleotide sequence: TGCGCCAGCAGCCAAGTTGGGAATCAGCCCCAGCATTTT.

This clonotype was seen more than once but under ten times. V and J are TRBV3-1 and TRBJ2-3, with D uncertain. This CDR3 is 13 amino acids long. The germline CDR1 and CDR2 sequences are LGHDT and YNNKEL (reference sequence). V lost 6 bases, J lost 7 bases, and 14 bases lay in between. This CDR3 is CASSPFQRNTQYF. The CDR3 bases are TGTGCCAGCAGTCCTTTCCAGCGCAATACGCAGTATTTT.

This clonotype was seen only a few times. The CDR3 loop reads CASSSGAGGHYVETQYF. The CDR3 nucleotides are TGCGCCAGCAGTTCCGGAGCGGGGGGGCATTATGTCGAGACCCAGTACTTC. This chain links TRBV5-1 with TRBJ2-5, with 10 positions matching TRBD2. This CDR3 is built from 17 residues. The germline V gene encodes CDR1 SGHRS and CDR2 YFSETQ. V trimming: 5 bases; J trimming: 5 bases; junction bases outside the gene matches: 15.

This clonotype appeared a few times. This chain connects TRBV7-9 to TRBJ1-6, with 9 bases identical to TRBD1. Losses at the gene ends were 2 bases for V and 7 bases for J; bases not matched to a gene: 3. Germline CDR1 and CDR2: SEHNR and FQNEAQ (reference sequence). This CDR3 contains 15 residues. The CDR3 protein is CASSLTGGANSPLHF. CDR3 bases: TGTGCCAGCAGCTTAACAGGGGGCGCCAATTCACCCCTCCACTTT.

J is TRBJ2-2 and V is TRBV5-1; D not resolved. The V gene's germline CDR1 is SGHRS and CDR2 YFSETQ. V gave up 4 bases and J gave up 0 bases, with 10 bases separating them. The CDR3 runs to 15 residues. The CDR3 nucleotides read TGCGCCAGCAGCGACGGCGCCGCGAACACCGGGGAGCTGTTTTTT. Translation: CASSDGAANTGELFF.

This clonotype turned up a few times. The chain links TRBV2 to TRBJ2-1; 10 nucleotides agree with TRBD2. The length of the CDR3 is 13 residues. V dropped 6 bases and J dropped 9; count of bases not matched to a gene: 5. The germline CDR1 and CDR2 sequences are SNHLY and FYNNEI. The CDR3 DNA reads as TGTGCCAGCAGAGCTAGCGGGGGCGGTGAGCAGTTCTTC. This encodes CASRASGGGEQFF. Full variable domain (rest looked up from reference TRBV2 and TRBJ2-1): EPEVTQTPSHQVTQMGQEVILRCVPISNHLYFYWYRQILGQKVEFLVSFYNNEISEKSEIFDDQFSVERPDGSNFTLKIRSTKLEDSAMYFCASRASGGGEQFFGPGTRLTVL.

This clonotype showed up just a few times. V is TRBV29-1 and J is TRBJ1-1; D might be TRBD1 (5 bases). Trimming left V 4 bases short and J 5 bases short, with 17 bases between. From germline, CDR1 is SQVTM and CDR2 ANQGSEA. The CDR3 totals 14 residues. CDR3 in DNA: TGCAGCGTTGCCCTTGGGGGGGATGGGACTGAAGCTTTCTTT. The encoded protein is CSVALGGDGTEAFF.

Only one count was recorded for this clonotype. V usage is TRBV29-1 and J usage is TRBJ1-1; D is perhaps TRBD1 (5 bases). The CDR3 has 11 amino acids. Per germline, CDR1 SQVTM and CDR2 ANQGSEA. Trimming took 4 bases from V and 11 from J, leaving 14 bases between them. The CDR3 DNA reads TGCAGCGTTGCAGGGCCCCTCGTGGCTTTCTTT. Amino acid sequence: CSVAGPLVAFF.

There are many counts of this clonotype. V gene TRBV7-2 combines with J gene TRBJ2-6; D is uncertain. The CDR3 is 13 residues long. Trimming removed 7 bases from V and 2 bases from J, with 6 bases in between. Germline CDR1 is SGHTA and CDR2 is FQGNSA. This CDR3 is CASIPAGANVLTF. CDR3 DNA: TGTGCCAGCATCCCCGCTGGGGCCAACGTCCTGACTTTC.

This clonotype has more than one count but fewer than ten. The V call is TRBV20-1, the J call TRBJ2-3; TRBD2 matches 10 bases. Trimming removed 5 bases from V and 2 bases from J; junction bases left unmatched: 4. The CDR3 is 14 amino acids. The germline gives CDR1 DFQATT, CDR2 SNEGSKA (reference sequence). As DNA, the CDR3 is TGCAGTGCTGAACTAGCGGGGTCCACAGATACGCAGTATTTT. This sequence encodes CSAELAGSTDTQYF.

The rearrangement uses TRBV7-3 and TRBJ2-2; D is perhaps TRBD1 (6 bases). V shed 2 bases and J shed 4 bases, with 11 bases lying between them. The CDR3 is 15 amino acids. Per the germline V gene, CDR1 is SGHTA and CDR2 is FQGTGA. CDR3: CASSLSGAGTGELFF. The CDR3 DNA follows: TGTGCCAGCAGCTTATCAGGGGCCGGCACCGGGGAGCTGTTTTTT.

Details on this clonotype: The missing conserved phenylalanine or tryptophan at the end of this CDR3 makes a read error likely. The rearrangement uses TRBV18 and TRBJ2-1; D is unresolved. CDR1 and CDR2 from the germline V gene are KGHSH and LQKENI. Trimming left V 4 bases short and J 5 bases short, with 9 bases between. This CDR3 region has 13 residues. CDR3 DNA sequence: TGTGCCAGCTCACAGGTCGGTGACAATGAGCAGTTCTTA. This translates into CASSQVGDNEQFL.

The chain joins TRBV4-3 to TRBJ2-1; unclear D gene. CDR3 size: 15 residues. With 0 bases removed from V and 0 bases from J, the gap between germline ends came to 6 bases. The germline gives CDR1 LGHNA, CDR2 YSLEER. CDR3 in DNA: TGCGCCAGCAGCCAAGAACTCGTCTCCTACAATGAGCAGTTCTTC. This translates into CASSQELVSYNEQFF.

This clonotype showed up just a few times. The chain links TRBV2 to TRBJ2-7; the D call may be TRBD1 or TRBD2 (5 bases each). Germline CDR1 and CDR2: SNHLY and FYNNEI. The V end was cut by 7 bases, the J end by 5 bases, with 18 bases between. This CDR3 contains 14 residues. CDR3 bases: TGTGCCAGCACCCGAGGGGCCACCGATCACGAGCAGTACGTC. Its translation: CASTRGATDHEQYV.

Only a few counts were recorded for this clonotype. This chain connects TRBV2 to TRBJ1-1; no reliable D call. The CDR3 loop spans 11 amino acids. Germline CDR1 is SNHLY and CDR2 is FYNNEI. The V and J ends lost 3 bases and 11 bases respectively, with 10 bases between them. Here the CDR3 DNA reads TGTGCCAGCAGTGAGGCAGACCGGGCTTTCTTT. Amino acids: CASSEADRAFF.

In its sample, this clonotype was seen a few times. The rearrangement links TRBV6-4 to TRBJ2-3, with 11 bases matching TRBD2. J was trimmed by 7 bases and V by 4 bases; bases with no gene match: 4. This CDR3 region has 14 residues. CDR1 is MRHNA and CDR2 is SNTAGT in the germline V gene. The CDR3 DNA is TGTGCCAGCAGTGTCCTAGCGGGGGGCAATACGCAGTATTTT. This sequence encodes CASSVLAGGNTQYF.

V gene TRBV20-1 combines with J gene TRBJ2-2; TRBD2 might be the D (5 bases). V shed 3 bases and J shed 0 bases, with 14 bases lying between them. The CDR3 spans 16 residues. The germline gives CDR1 DFQATT, CDR2 SNEGSKA (reference sequence). This CDR3 is CSARSPGFANTGELFF. CDR3 nucleotide sequence: TGCAGTGCTAGGTCGCCGGGGTTCGCGAACACCGGGGAGCTGTTTTTT.

The chain links TRBV14 to TRBJ1-6; D unclear. Germline-derived CDR1 and CDR2 are SGHDN and FVKESK. V lost 1 base, J lost 3 bases, and 13 bases lay in between. The CDR3 covers 17 residues. The CDR3 bases are TGTGCCAGCAGCCAAGGGTCGAGGGTTGGCTATAATTCACCCCTCCACTTT. Amino acid sequence: CASSQGSRVGYNSPLHF.

This clonotype was recorded many times. The chain combines TRBV7-2 with TRBJ2-2; the D gene is possibly TRBD2 (6 bases). The germline gives CDR1 SGHTA, CDR2 FQGNSA. Trimming took off 4 bases at V and 1 base at J, with 10 bases between the two ends. The CDR3 has 15 amino acids. CDR3 bases: TGTGCCAGCAGCTGGGACTCCCGGAACACCGGGGAGCTGTTTTTT. Its protein is CASSWDSRNTGELFF.